The TCR beta chain described here comes from a study of cytomegalovirus exposure and HLA in healthy donors. Across the whole study: One earlier analysis, a look at about 179 million T cells, found about 100 million unique TCR beta sequences. The study's findings and limits: The classifier reportedly diagnosed cytomegalovirus status with high sensitivity and specificity.

Remarks on this clone: The antigen is unknown.

With 60 Vbeta and 13 Jbeta primers, the PCR was carried out. Sequencing used immunoSEQ multiplex PCR; TCRdb keeps in-frame clones, though not all of them. The sample has around 120,000 clones; roughly four fifths are singletons. The germline V gene has CDR1 WNHNN and CDR2 SYGVQD (reference sequence). Trimming removed 4 bases at V and 6 bases at J, with 12 bases between. The CDR3 consists of 14 residues. J is TRBJ2-2 and V is TRBV10-1; a possible D gene is TRBD1 (6 bases). The source is a woman in her 40s in good health and CMV-seropositive. Sequencing was done on a sample of PBMCs. CDR3 region: CASSGQGSAGELFF. The CDR3 coding sequence is TGCGCCAGCAGTGGGCAGGGGTCGGCCGGGGAGCTGTTTTTT.